In its sample, the clone carrying this T cell receptor beta chain was seen once. CDR3 length: 15 amino acids. Germline V CDR1 and CDR2: SGHTA, FQGNSA. The J segment lost 5 bases and the V segment lost 5 bases, leaving 12 bases of the junction unmatched. This entry belongs to a study of blood T cell repertoires in COVID-19. Study summary: Whether acute or convalescent, the COVID-19 samples came from the United States, Italy and Spain. T cells, B-cell-depleted T cells, or PBMCs provided the cDNA or gDNA that served as material.

Original handling: Amplifying reference gene primers gave estimates of nucleated cell counts. The table came from immunoSEQ multiplex PCR; TCRdb's copy has only in-frame clones and leaves some out. V and J calls and clone size are those listed in that table; D and trimming were worked out from the DNA. The table lists 150,000 or so clones, roughly 90% of them singletons, with 2% to 2.5% in the top ten. J is TRBJ2-7 and V is TRBV7-2; 7 nucleotides agree with TRBD1. The sequence was obtained from a human donor in a cohort sampled during active COVID-19. Sequencing was carried out using peripheral blood. CDR3 nucleotide sequence: TGTGCCAGCAGCCTTCACCCGACAGGGCTAAACGAGCAGTACTTC. Its protein product is CASSLHPTGLNEQYF.